This T cell receptor beta chain emerged from a study of CD8 T cells in Susac syndrome. Whole-study findings and limits: It was acknowledged in the study that the number of individuals who were included in its TCR sequencing and HLA analysis was relatively small.

Random hexamers served to reverse transcribe roughly 0.5 to 1 ug RNA. An immunoSEQ multiplex PCR generated amplified TCR beta CDR3 products spanning 54 Vbeta and 13 Jbeta. TCRdb called the immunoSEQ multiplex PCR reads again in MiXCR, with one record for every CDR3 protein. The table includes about 200,000 distinct CDR3 sequences, around 95% detected once. About this clonotype itself: Antigen unknown.

The study sequenced TCR beta in blood CD8+ and CD4+ T cells. The patients who served as multiple sclerosis controls were treatment-naive and had stable or active relapsing-remitting disease that fulfilled the revised McDonald criteria. The CDR3 sequence is 17 residues long. Trimming took off 0 bases at V and 8 bases at J, with 20 bases between the two ends. Source material: CD4+ T cells from PBMCs. The chain employs TRBV23-1 and TRBJ1-3; no clear D. TRBV23-1 is annotated as an ORF whose role is uncertain. The clonotype was recovered from a human donor with multiple sclerosis. CDR3: CASSQSLVDQQKDTIYF. The CDR3 region has the DNA TGCGCCAGCAGTCAATCTCTTGTTGACCAACAGAAGGACACCATATATTTT.